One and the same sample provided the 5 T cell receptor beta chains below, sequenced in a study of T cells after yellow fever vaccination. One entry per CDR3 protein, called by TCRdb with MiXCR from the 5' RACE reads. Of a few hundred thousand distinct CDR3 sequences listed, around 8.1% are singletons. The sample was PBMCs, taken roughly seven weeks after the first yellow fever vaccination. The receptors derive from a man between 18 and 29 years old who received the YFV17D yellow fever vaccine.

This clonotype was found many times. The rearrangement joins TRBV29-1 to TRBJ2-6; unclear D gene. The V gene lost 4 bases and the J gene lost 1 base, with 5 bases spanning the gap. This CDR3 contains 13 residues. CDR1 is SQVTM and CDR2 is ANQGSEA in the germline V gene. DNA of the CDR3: TGCAGCGTTGCGGTTTCTGGGGCCAACGTCCTGACTTTC. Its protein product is CSVAVSGANVLTF.

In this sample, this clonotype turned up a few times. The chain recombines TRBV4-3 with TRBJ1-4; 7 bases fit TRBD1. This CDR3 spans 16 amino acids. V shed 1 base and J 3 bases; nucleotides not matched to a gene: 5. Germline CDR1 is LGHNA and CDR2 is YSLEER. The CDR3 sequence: CASSQGPGQANEKLFF. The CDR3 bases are TGCGCCAGCAGCCAAGGACCAGGACAGGCTAATGAAAAACTGTTTTTT.

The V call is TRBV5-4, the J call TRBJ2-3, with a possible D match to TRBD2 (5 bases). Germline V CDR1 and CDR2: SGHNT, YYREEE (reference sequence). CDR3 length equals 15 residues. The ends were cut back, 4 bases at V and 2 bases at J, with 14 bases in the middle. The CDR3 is CASSRGWTDTDTQYF. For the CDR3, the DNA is TGTGCCAGCAGCCGTGGCTGGACTGACACAGATACGCAGTATTTT. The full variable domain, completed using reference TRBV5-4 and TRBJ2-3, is ETGVTQSPTHLIKTRGQQVTLRCSSQSGHNTVSWYQQALGQGPQFIFQYYREEENGRGNFPPRFSGLQFPNYSSELNVNALELDDSALYLCASSRGWTDTDTQYFGPGTRLTVL.

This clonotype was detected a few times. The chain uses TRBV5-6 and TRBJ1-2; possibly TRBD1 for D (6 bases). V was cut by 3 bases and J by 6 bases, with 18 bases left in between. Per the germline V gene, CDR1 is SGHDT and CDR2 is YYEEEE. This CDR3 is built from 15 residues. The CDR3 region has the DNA TGTGCCAGCAGCTGGCAGGGGCCAATAAGTGATGGCTACACCTTC. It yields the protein CASSWQGPISDGYTF. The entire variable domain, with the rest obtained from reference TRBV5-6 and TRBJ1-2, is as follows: DAGVTQSPTHLIKTRGQQVTLRCSPKSGHDTVSWYQQALGQGPQFIFQYYEEEERQRGNFPDRFSGHQFPNYSSELNVNALLLGDSALYLCASSWQGPISDGYTFGSGTRLTVV.

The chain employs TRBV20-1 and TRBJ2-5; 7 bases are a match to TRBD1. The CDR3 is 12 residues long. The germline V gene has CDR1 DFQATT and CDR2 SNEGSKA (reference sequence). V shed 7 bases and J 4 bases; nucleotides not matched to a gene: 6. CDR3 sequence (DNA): TGCAGTGTAAGGGGGCGCGGAGAGACCCAGTACTTC. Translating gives CSVRGRGETQYF.